One and the same sample provided the 15 T cell receptor beta chains below, sequenced in a study of blood T cells in healthy people across ages. Using a J-beta primer mix together with a sample-barcoded 5' primer, a second PCR was run for about 6 to 11 cycles. TCRdb re-derived calls from the 5' RACE reads in MiXCR, one entry per CDR3 protein. The sample has around 1,500,000 distinct CDR3 sequences, around 39% seen once. The source material was blood. The receptors derive from a young woman in good health.

The V gene is TRBV7-2, the J gene TRBJ2-1, with 7 bases that match TRBD2. The closer fit of TRBJ2-7 to the DNA end suggests the J call may be wrong. The length of the CDR3 is 14 residues. Germline V gives CDR1 SGHTA, CDR2 FQGNSA. The CDR3 reads CASLSGRAYNEQYF. The CDR3 DNA follows: TGTGCCAGCCTTTCTGGGAGGGCCTACAATGAGCAGTACTTC.

This clonotype came up once. J is TRBJ2-4 and V is TRBV4-1, with 7 bases matching TRBD2. The DNA end lines up better with TRBJ2-7; the J call may be wrong. The germline V gene has CDR1 MGHRA and CDR2 YSYEKL. The CDR3 length is 17 residues. CDR3 sequence (DNA): TGCGCCAGCAGCCGGAGACTAGCTTCGAGGGAATACTACGAGCAGTACTTC. Amino acids: CASSRRLASREYYEQYF.

The CDR3 bases are TGTGCCAGCAGCCCTGCGCCAGGGGACCCCTATGGCTACACCTTC. This encodes CASSPAPGDPYGYTF. The chain recombines TRBV7-2 with TRBJ1-2; possible D gene TRBD1, 6 bases. V lost 5 bases and J 4 bases, leaving 17 bases between the germline ends. The CDR3 runs 15 residues. The germline V gene has CDR1 SGHTA and CDR2 FQGNSA. Full variable domain (outside the CDR3, taken from reference TRBV7-2 and TRBJ1-2): GAGVSQSPSNKVTEKGKDVELRCDPISGHTALYWYRQSLGQGLEFLIYFQGNSAPDKSGLPSDRFSAERTGGSVSTLTIQRTQQEDSAVYLCASSPAPGDPYGYTFGSGTRLTVV.

The chain is built from TRBV20-1 and TRBJ2-5; 8 bases fit TRBD2. The last part of the DNA fits TRBJ2-4 better; the J call may be wrong. The CDR3 loop spans 15 amino acids. Germline V gene data show CDR1 as DFQATT and CDR2 as SNEGSKA (reference sequence). The CDR3 region has the DNA TGCAGTGCTAGAGATGACCGGGGGGGCAAAAACATTCAGTACTTC. It yields the protein CSARDDRGGKNIQYF.

The rearrangement joins TRBV12-3 or TRBV12-4 to TRBJ1-1; a possible D gene is TRBD1 (6 bases). Trimming removed 6 bases at V and 3 bases at J, with 23 bases between. The CDR3 loop spans 17 amino acids. CDR3 sequence (DNA): TGTGCCAGCAGCCCTAAGCGGGGGGCTCTGGGGTACACTGAAGCTTTCTTT. This sequence encodes CASSPKRGALGYTEAFF.

A remark on this clonotype: This may be a read error: a much more frequent sequence differs by one nucleotide. J is TRBJ2-3 and V is TRBV7-3, with TRBD2 identical over 8 bases. The CDR3 sequence is 15 residues long. Germline V gene lookup returns CDR1 SGHTA and CDR2 FQGTGA. CDR3 DNA: TGTGCCAGCAGTCAAGCCCTAGCGGGCACAGATGCGCAGTATTTT. This sequence encodes CASSQALAGTDAQYF.

The V call is TRBV11-2, the J call TRBJ2-1; a possible D gene is TRBD2 (6 bases). V lost 3 bases to trimming and J lost 1 base, with 13 bases between them. The CDR3 has 16 amino acids. CDR1 and CDR2 (germline): SGHAT, FQNNGV. CDR3: CASSLVGGTSYNEQFF. For the CDR3, the DNA is TGTGCCAGCAGCTTGGTAGGCGGGACGTCCTACAATGAGCAGTTCTTC.

The rearrangement joins TRBV3-1 to TRBJ1-5; D is perhaps TRBD1 (5 bases). V lost 2 bases and J lost 2, with 10 bases in between. The germline CDR1 and CDR2 sequences are LGHDT and YNNKEL (reference sequence). CDR3 size: 15 residues. CDR3 amino acids: CASSQTGDGNQPQHF. Written as DNA, the CDR3 is TGTGCCAGCAGCCAAACGGGGGACGGCAATCAGCCCCAGCATTTT.

This clonotype appeared a few times. This chain joins TRBV27 and TRBJ2-7; 7 nucleotides agree with TRBD2. After removal of 6 bases from V and 6 bases from J, the junction contained 8 bases not matched to a gene. CDR1 is MNHEY, CDR2 SMNVEV, per germline (reference sequence). The CDR3 totals 13 residues. The CDR3 DNA reads as TGTGCCAGCAGCTCCGGGACTACCGGCGAGCAGTACTTC. Translated, it gives CASSSGTTGEQYF.

The chain uses TRBV6-1 and TRBJ2-1, with TRBD1 identical over 7 bases. This CDR3 is built from 14 residues. V lost 3 bases and J lost 7; bases outside the gene matches: 6. Per germline, CDR1 MNHNS and CDR2 SASEGT. The CDR3 DNA reads TGTGCCAGCAGTGAGGACAGGCTGCTGAATGAGCAGTTCTTC. This sequence encodes CASSEDRLLNEQFF.

The chain couples TRBV19 to TRBJ1-5; the D is unclear. V lost 7 bases and J lost 0, with 7 bases in between. CDR3 length: 13 amino acids. CDR1 LNHDA and CDR2 SQIVND come from the germline V gene (reference sequence). CDR3 DNA: TGTGCCAGTACAGTGGATAGCAATCAGCCCCAGCATTTT. Protein: CASTVDSNQPQHF.

This clonotype was counted a few times. One end of the junction does not line up with germline, which may come from a read error. The chain recombines TRBV12-3 or TRBV12-4 with TRBJ2-4, with 10 bases aligning to TRBD2. CDR3 size: 14 residues. CDR3 DNA: TGTGCCAGCAGTGTAGCGGGGGGCAAAAACATTCAGTACTTC. Translating it yields CASSVAGGKNIQYF.

The chain couples TRBV6-1 to TRBJ2-7; 7 nucleotides align to TRBD1. The CDR3 consists of 13 residues. Trimming at V came to 3 bases and at J to 6 bases, leaving 5 bases not matched to a gene. The germline gives CDR1 MNHNS, CDR2 SASEGT. In nucleotides, the CDR3 is TGTGCCAGCAGTGACCGACAGGGCCTCGAGCAGTACTTC. Its translation is CASSDRQGLEQYF.

Regarding this clonotype: Since a much larger clone is just one base distant, this may be a read error. The chain has TRBV3-1 and TRBJ2-1; D uncertain. The CDR3 is 11 amino acids. The germline V gene has CDR1 LGHDT and CDR2 YNNKEL (reference sequence). The CDR3 protein is CTSLYHNEQFF. CDR3 nucleotides: TGTACCAGTCTATATCACAATGAGCAGTTCTTC.

This clonotype was seen only a few times. The chain couples TRBV7-2 to TRBJ2-7; TRBD2 aligns across 8 bases. CDR3 length: 15 amino acids. V shed 4 bases, J shed 4 bases, and the junction held 9 bases outside the gene matches. The germline CDR1 and CDR2 sequences are SGHTA and FQGNSA. CDR3 loop: CASSYLTGGPYEQYF. The CDR3 DNA reads TGTGCCAGCAGCTACCTAACGGGAGGGCCGTACGAGCAGTACTTC.